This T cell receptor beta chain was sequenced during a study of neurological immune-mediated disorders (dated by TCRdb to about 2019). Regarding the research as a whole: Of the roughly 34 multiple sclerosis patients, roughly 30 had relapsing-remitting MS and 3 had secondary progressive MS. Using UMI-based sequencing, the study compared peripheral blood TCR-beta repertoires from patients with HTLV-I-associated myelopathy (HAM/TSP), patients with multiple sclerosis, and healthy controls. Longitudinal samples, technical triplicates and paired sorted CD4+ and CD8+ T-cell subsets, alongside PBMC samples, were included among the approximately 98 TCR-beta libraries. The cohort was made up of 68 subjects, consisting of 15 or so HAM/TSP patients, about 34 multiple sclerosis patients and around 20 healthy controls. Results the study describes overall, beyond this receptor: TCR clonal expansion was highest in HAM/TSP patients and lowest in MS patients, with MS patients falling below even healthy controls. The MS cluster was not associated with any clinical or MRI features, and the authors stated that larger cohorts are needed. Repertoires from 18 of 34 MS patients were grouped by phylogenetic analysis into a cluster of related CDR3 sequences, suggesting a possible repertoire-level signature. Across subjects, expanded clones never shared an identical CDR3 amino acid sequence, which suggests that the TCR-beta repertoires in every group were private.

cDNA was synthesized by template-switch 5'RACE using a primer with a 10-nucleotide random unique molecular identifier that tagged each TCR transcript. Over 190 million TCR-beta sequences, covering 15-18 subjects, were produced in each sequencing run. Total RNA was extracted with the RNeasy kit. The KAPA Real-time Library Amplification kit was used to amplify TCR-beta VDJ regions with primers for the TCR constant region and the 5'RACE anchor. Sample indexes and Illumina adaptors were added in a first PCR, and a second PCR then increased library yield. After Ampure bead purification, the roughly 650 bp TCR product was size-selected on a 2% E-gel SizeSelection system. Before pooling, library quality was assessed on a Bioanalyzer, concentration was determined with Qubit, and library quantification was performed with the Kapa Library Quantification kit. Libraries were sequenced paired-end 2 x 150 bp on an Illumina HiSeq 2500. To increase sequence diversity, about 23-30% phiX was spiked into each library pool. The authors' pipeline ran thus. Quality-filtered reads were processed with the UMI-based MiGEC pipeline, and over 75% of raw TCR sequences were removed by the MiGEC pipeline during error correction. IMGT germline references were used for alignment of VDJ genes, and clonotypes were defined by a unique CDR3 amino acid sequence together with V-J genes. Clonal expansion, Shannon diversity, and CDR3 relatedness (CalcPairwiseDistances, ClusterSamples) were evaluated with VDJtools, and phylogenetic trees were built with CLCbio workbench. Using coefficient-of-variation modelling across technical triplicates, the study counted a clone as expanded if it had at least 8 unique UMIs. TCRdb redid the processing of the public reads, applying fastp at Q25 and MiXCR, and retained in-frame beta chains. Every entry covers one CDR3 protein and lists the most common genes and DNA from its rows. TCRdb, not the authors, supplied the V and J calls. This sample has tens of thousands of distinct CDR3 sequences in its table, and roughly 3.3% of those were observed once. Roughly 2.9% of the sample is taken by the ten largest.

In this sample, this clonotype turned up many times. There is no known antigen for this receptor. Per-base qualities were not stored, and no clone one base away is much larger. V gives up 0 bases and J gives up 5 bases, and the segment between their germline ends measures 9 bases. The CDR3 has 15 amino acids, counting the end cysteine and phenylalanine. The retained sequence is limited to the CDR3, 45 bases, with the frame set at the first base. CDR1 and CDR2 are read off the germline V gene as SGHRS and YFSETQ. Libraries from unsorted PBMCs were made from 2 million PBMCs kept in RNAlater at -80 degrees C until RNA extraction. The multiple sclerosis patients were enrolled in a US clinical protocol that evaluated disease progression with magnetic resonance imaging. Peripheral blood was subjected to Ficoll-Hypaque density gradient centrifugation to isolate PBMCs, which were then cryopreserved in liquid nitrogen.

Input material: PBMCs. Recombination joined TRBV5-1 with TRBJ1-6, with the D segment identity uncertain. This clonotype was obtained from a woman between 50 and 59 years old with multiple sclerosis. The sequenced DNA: TGCGCCAGCAGCTTGGGAGGCCGGAATAATTCACCCCTCCACTTT. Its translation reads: CASSLGGRNNSPLHF. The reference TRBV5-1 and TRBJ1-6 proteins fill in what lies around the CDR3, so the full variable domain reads KAGVTQTPRYLIKTRGQQVTLSCSPISGHRSVSWYQQTPGQGLQFLFEYFSETQRNKGNFPGRFSGRQFSNSRSEMNVSTLELGDSALYLCASSLGGRNNSPLHFGNGTRLTVT.